The rows below give T cell receptor beta chains drawn from one sample of a study of CD8 T cells in Susac syndrome. TCRdb reprocessed the immunoSEQ multiplex PCR reads via MiXCR and lists one record per CDR3 protein. The sample includes just over 150,000 distinct CDR3 sequences, about 95% of them seen just once. Sequenced material: CD8+ T cells from PBMCs. The receptors were gathered from a human donor with multiple sclerosis. The CDR3 runs from the conserved cysteine through the conserved F or W. Each record gives: J gene, V gene, CDR3 length, CDR3 protein.

TRBJ2-7 | TRBV12-3/TRBV12-4 | 13 | CASSLDRTYEQYF
TRBJ2-7 | TRBV29-1 | 12 | CSVLKTGYEQYF
TRBJ1-5 | TRBV30 | 14 | CAWQRGGGHQPQHF
TRBJ2-3 | TRBV20-1 | 14 | CSASPRTSSHTQYF
TRBJ2-7 | TRBV30 | 15 | CAWSLGTGGRHEQYF
TRBJ2-1 | TRBV19 | 12 | CASARGGNEQFF
TRBJ1-5 | TRBV20-1 | 17 | CSALDGLAHYSNQPQHF
TRBJ1-1 | TRBV9 | 15 | CASSGGDRVNTEAFF
TRBJ1-3 | TRBV3-1 | 14 | CASSQVNRADTIYF
TRBJ1-2 | TRBV9 | 14 | CASSDLTGHYGYTF
TRBJ1-2 | TRBV7-9 | 15 | CASSPGTGVGYGYTF
TRBJ2-1 | TRBV12-3/TRBV12-4 | 14 | CASTGGSSYNEQFF
TRBJ1-5 | TRBV20-1 | 16 | CSARDQRAWGNQPQHF
TRBJ1-2 | TRBV30 | 13 | CAWISARYYGYTF
TRBJ2-2 | TRBV9 | 13 | CASSATGAGELFF
TRBJ2-1 | TRBV2 | 14 | CASSSLLSANEQFF
TRBJ1-2 | TRBV20-1 | 11 | CSAEPGDGYTF
TRBJ1-1 | TRBV3-1 | 12 | CASTPGGAEAFF
TRBJ1-2 | TRBV9 | 14 | CASSWDGSNYGYTF
TRBJ2-3 | TRBV7-9 | 12 | CASSAGTDTQYF
TRBJ1-1 | TRBV3-1 | 16 | CASSQVTTPPRTEAFF
TRBJ2-5 | TRBV5-4 | 11 | CATSREGDQYF
TRBJ2-1 | TRBV29-1 | 10 | CSVERTEQFF
TRBJ2-7 | TRBV29-1 | 14 | CSVEKRGDSYEQYF
TRBJ2-5 | TRBV20-1 | 14 | CSARPFLAEGTQYF
TRBJ2-3 | TRBV12-3/TRBV12-4 | 13 | CASSPYLSDTQYF
TRBJ1-3 | TRBV5-6 | 15 | CASSLEVSSGNTIYF
TRBJ1-1 | TRBV11-1 | 12 | CASSFAGTEAFF
TRBJ2-7 | TRBV30 | 11 | CAYELGLEQYF
TRBJ2-7 | TRBV15 | 14 | CATSPRGRSYEQYF
TRBJ2-3 | TRBV15 | 17 | CATSRDRQAGNTDTQYF
TRBJ2-5 | TRBV4-2 | 12 | CASSQGPETQYF
TRBJ1-1 | TRBV30 | 11 | CAWTRNTEAFF
TRBJ2-2 | TRBV29-1 | 11 | CSVVRTGELFF
TRBJ1-5 | TRBV7-8 | 15 | CASSLEGNSNQPQHF
TRBJ2-4 | TRBV6-1 | 15 | CASSEGRWDKNIQYF
TRBJ2-2 | TRBV12-3/TRBV12-4 | 13 | CASQEGAGGELFF
TRBJ2-1 | TRBV14 | 15 | CASSQSGTGFNEQFF
TRBJ2-1 | TRBV20-1 | 16 | CSLTLLGTGDFNEQFF
TRBJ1-2 | TRBV6-6 | 16 | CASSYGLGTANYGYTF
TRBJ2-1 | TRBV30 | 18 | CAWYRDRGRRAAYNEQFF
TRBJ1-2 | TRBV4-1 | 14 | CASSQDNVDYGYTF
TRBJ1-1 | TRBV5-6 | 14 | CASSLAYRGPEAFF
TRBJ2-7 | TRBV20-1 | 12 | CSAREGSYEQYF
TRBJ1-2 | TRBV7-9 | 15 | CASSLVRTGGMGYTF